One T cell receptor beta chain is described in this entry. The antigen is undetermined. The data originate from a study of PD-1 blockade in classical Hodgkin lymphoma. Time point in this sample: cycle 4 day 1 (C4D1), after more than five weeks of nivolumab. Autologous stem cell transplantation was followed by relapse in every patient, and brentuximab vedotin exposure varied. The patients, who had relapsed/refractory classical Hodgkin lymphoma, achieved best responses of complete response, partial response or progressive disease. This CDR3 has 18 residues. Germline-derived CDR1 and CDR2 are MGHRA and YSYEKL. The ends lost 1 base at V and 5 bases at J; junction bases unmatched: 7. Points from the study as a whole: Compared with healthy donors, newly diagnosed patients reportedly showed lower baseline TCR diversity. Complete responders' baseline diversity resembled that of newly diagnosed patients.

Method: immunoSEQ multiplex PCR; TCRdb's copy keeps in-frame clones and lacks some. The table records roughly 27,000 clones, approximately 72% of them present only once. The specimen comprised peripheral blood mononuclear cells (PBMCs), sampled before the fourth cycle of nivolumab. The chain joins TRBV4-1 to TRBJ2-5; 16 positions agree with TRBD2. This clonotype was sampled from a human donor with classical Hodgkin lymphoma. DNA for the CDR3: TGCGCCAGCAGCCAAGGAGGGACTAGCGGGGGGGCCGGGGAGACCCAGTACTTC. It translates to CASSQGGTSGGAGETQYF.